This is a list of T cell receptor beta chains from one sample in a study of post-analysis software for immune sequencing data. In TCRdb, the PCR reads were re-called with MiXCR into one record per CDR3 protein. Of approximately 690,000 distinct CDR3 sequences listed, about 60% were seen once; the top ten hold roughly 12%. Sequencing was carried out using blood. These receptors were collected from a girl between 2 and 10 years old with multiple sclerosis. CDR3s include the opening cysteine and the closing phenylalanine or tryptophan. The D gene is left open where the match is weak. Clone size is given for some rows only: seen once, a few or many times, or a class if the clone is expanded.

size: NA
J: TRBJ1-5
D: NA
V: TRBV12-3/TRBV12-4
DNA: TGTGCCAGCAGTCTCCGGGACGGAAGCAATCAGCCCCAGCATTTT
CDR3: CASSLRDGSNQPQHF

size: many
J: TRBJ1-2
D: NA
V: TRBV6-5
DNA: TGTGCCAGCAGGACGGGGATTGGCTACACCTTC
CDR3: CASRTGIGYTF

size: NA
J: TRBJ1-6
D: TRBD1
V: TRBV15
DNA: TGTGCCACCAGCAGAGAAGGGACAGGACCTACACCCCTCCACTTT
CDR3: CATSREGTGPTPLHF

size: few
J: TRBJ2-3
D: TRBD1
V: TRBV10-3
DNA: TGTGCCATCAGTGACCCCGGGACAGGGGGACAAGATACGCAGTATTTT
CDR3: CAISDPGTGGQDTQYF

size: NA
J: TRBJ1-1
D: NA
V: TRBV2
DNA: TGTGCCAGCAGGACAGCCGAAGCTTTCTTT
CDR3: CASRTAEAFF

size: NA
J: TRBJ2-5
D: TRBD2
V: TRBV9
DNA: TGTGCCAGCAGCCCCGGGACTAGCGGGAGATGGGAGACCCAGTACTTC
CDR3: CASSPGTSGRWETQYF

size: once
J: TRBJ2-6
D: TRBD1
V: TRBV27
DNA: TGTGCCAGCAGTCAAAGGGGGACAGGGTGGTCTGGGGCCAACGTCCTGACTTTC
CDR3: CASSQRGTGWSGANVLTF

size: NA
J: TRBJ2-1
D: TRBD2
V: TRBV29-1
DNA: TGCAGCGCGGCCCGGGCTGCGGGGGGGCACGATGAGCAGTTCTTC
CDR3: CSAARAAGGHDEQFF

size: NA
J: TRBJ2-5
D: NA
V: TRBV5-1
DNA: TGCGCCAGCAGCTACCAAACAGAGACCCAGTACTTC
CDR3: CASSYQTETQYF

size: NA
J: TRBJ2-1
D: TRBD2
V: TRBV5-1
DNA: TGCGCCAGCAGCCAGGGACTAGCGGACAATGAGCAGTTCTTC
CDR3: CASSQGLADNEQFF

size: few
J: TRBJ2-3
D: NA
V: TRBV18
DNA: TGTGCCAGCTCACCAGGAAAACTACCTACAGATACGCAGTATTTT
CDR3: CASSPGKLPTDTQYF

size: NA
J: TRBJ2-7
D: NA
V: TRBV20-1
DNA: TGCAGTGCTAGACAGGGGTACCCCTACGAGCAGTACTTC
CDR3: CSARQGYPYEQYF

size: NA
J: TRBJ1-2
D: NA
V: TRBV7-9
DNA: TGTGCCAGCAGCTTAGTTTTGAAAGGAGATTCTGGCTACACCTTC
CDR3: CASSLVLKGDSGYTF

size: once
J: TRBJ1-4
D: TRBD1
V: TRBV12-3/TRBV12-4
DNA: TGTGCCAGCAGTGCCCAGGACAGGGGGTTTGGTGAAAAACTGTTTTTT
CDR3: CASSAQDRGFGEKLFF

size: NA
J: TRBJ2-5
D: NA
V: TRBV20-1
DNA: TGCAGTGCTAGAGTAGGGAGAGGGCAAGAGACCCAGTACTTC
CDR3: CSARVGRGQETQYF

size: NA
J: TRBJ2-1
D: TRBD2
V: TRBV12-5
DNA: TGTGCTAGTGGTTTGACCAGACTAGCGGGAGGCTCCTACAATGAGCAGTTCTTC
CDR3: CASGLTRLAGGSYNEQFF

size: few
J: TRBJ2-5
D: NA
V: TRBV12-3/TRBV12-4
DNA: TGTGCCAGCAGTTTCTGGGGGACAGAGACCCAGTACTTC
CDR3: CASSFWGTETQYF

size: once
J: TRBJ2-1
D: NA
V: TRBV6-1
DNA: TGTGCCAGCAGTGGCTTTGGTTCGGGAACAAAATCTCCCAATGAGCAGTTCTTC
CDR3: CASSGFGSGTKSPNEQFF

size: NA
J: TRBJ2-3
D: TRBD2
V: TRBV20-1
DNA: TGCAGTGCGTTGACTAGCGGGAGTACAGATACGCAGTATTTT
CDR3: CSALTSGSTDTQYF

size: many
J: TRBJ2-5
D: NA
V: TRBV7-2
DNA: TGCGCCAGCAGCTTGGCCAGCCAAGAGACCCAGTACTTC
CDR3: CASSLASQETQYF

size: NA
J: TRBJ2-7
D: TRBD1
V: TRBV25-1
DNA: TGTGCCAGCAGTGACCAGGGGGCCCCGGGCGAGCACTACTTC
CDR3: CASSDQGAPGEHYF

size: NA
J: TRBJ2-1
D: TRBD2
V: TRBV4-1
DNA: TGCGCCAGCAGCCCCGGACTAGCGGCGGGCCAAGAGACCCAGTTCTTC
CDR3: CASSPGLAAGQETQFF

size: NA
J: TRBJ1-2
D: NA
V: TRBV2
DNA: TGTGCCAGCAGTGAGAATCCGGGCCCCGAAGTCTACACCTTC
CDR3: CASSENPGPEVYTF

size: NA
J: TRBJ1-1
D: NA
V: TRBV4-1
DNA: TGCGCCAGCAGCCTTTTAGATTGGAACACTGAAGCTTTCTTT
CDR3: CASSLLDWNTEAFF

size: NA
J: TRBJ2-3
D: NA
V: TRBV7-9
DNA: TGTGCCAGCAGCTTAGTGGGGGAGTTCTACGATACGCAGTATTTT
CDR3: CASSLVGEFYDTQYF

size: NA
J: TRBJ2-7
D: NA
V: TRBV5-1
DNA: TGCGCCAGCAGCTTGAGTCAGGGGCTCACCTACGAGCAGTACTTC
CDR3: CASSLSQGLTYEQYF

size: few
J: TRBJ2-5
D: NA
V: TRBV15
DNA: TGTGCCACCAGCAGAGGAGGATTGGAGACCCAGTACTTC
CDR3: CATSRGGLETQYF

size: NA
J: TRBJ2-5
D: TRBD2
V: TRBV5-1
DNA: TGCGCCAGCAGCTGGACGACTAGCGAGCAAGAGACCCAGTACTTC
CDR3: CASSWTTSEQETQYF

size: NA
J: TRBJ2-7
D: NA
V: TRBV29-1
DNA: TGCAGCGTCATACAGGGAAAGAGGTCCTACGAGCAGTACTTC
CDR3: CSVIQGKRSYEQYF

size: NA
J: TRBJ2-1
D: TRBD2
V: TRBV6-1
DNA: TGTGCCAGCAGTGGGACTAGCGGGCACTACGGAGGACCAGAGCAGTTCTTC
CDR3: CASSGTSGHYGGPEQFF

size: NA
J: TRBJ2-4
D: TRBD1
V: TRBV7-9
DNA: TGTGCCAGCAGCTTAGGGGACAGTAAGGCCAAAAACATTCAGTACTTC
CDR3: CASSLGDSKAKNIQYF

size: NA
J: TRBJ2-3
D: TRBD2
V: TRBV7-9
DNA: TGTGCCAGCAGCTTACGGACTAGCGGCAATAGCACAGATACGCAGTATTTT
CDR3: CASSLRTSGNSTDTQYF

size: NA
J: TRBJ2-1
D: NA
V: TRBV4-3
DNA: TGCGCCAGCAGCCAAGTGTCCTACTTAGGCACCGGGTCCCCCTCCTACAATGAGCAGTTCTTC
CDR3: CASSQVSYLGTGSPSYNEQFF

size: NA
J: TRBJ2-1
D: NA
V: TRBV20-1
DNA: TGCAGTGCTTTTTCTACAGGGTGGCGGATCAATGAGCAGTTCTTC
CDR3: CSAFSTGWRINEQFF

size: NA
J: TRBJ2-1
D: NA
V: TRBV6-2/TRBV6-3
DNA: TGTGCCAGCAGTTACCCCGTGGGACGTTTCAATTACAATGAGCAGTTCTTC
CDR3: CASSYPVGRFNYNEQFF

size: few
J: TRBJ2-1
D: TRBD2
V: TRBV7-6
DNA: TGTGCCAGCAGCTTAGGGGGGGGACTGAGCCCCTACAATGAGCAGTTCTTC
CDR3: CASSLGGGLSPYNEQFF

size: NA
J: TRBJ1-5
D: NA
V: TRBV10-3
DNA: TGTGCCATCAGCTCAGGGAGAAATAGCAATCAGCCCCAGCATTTT
CDR3: CAISSGRNSNQPQHF